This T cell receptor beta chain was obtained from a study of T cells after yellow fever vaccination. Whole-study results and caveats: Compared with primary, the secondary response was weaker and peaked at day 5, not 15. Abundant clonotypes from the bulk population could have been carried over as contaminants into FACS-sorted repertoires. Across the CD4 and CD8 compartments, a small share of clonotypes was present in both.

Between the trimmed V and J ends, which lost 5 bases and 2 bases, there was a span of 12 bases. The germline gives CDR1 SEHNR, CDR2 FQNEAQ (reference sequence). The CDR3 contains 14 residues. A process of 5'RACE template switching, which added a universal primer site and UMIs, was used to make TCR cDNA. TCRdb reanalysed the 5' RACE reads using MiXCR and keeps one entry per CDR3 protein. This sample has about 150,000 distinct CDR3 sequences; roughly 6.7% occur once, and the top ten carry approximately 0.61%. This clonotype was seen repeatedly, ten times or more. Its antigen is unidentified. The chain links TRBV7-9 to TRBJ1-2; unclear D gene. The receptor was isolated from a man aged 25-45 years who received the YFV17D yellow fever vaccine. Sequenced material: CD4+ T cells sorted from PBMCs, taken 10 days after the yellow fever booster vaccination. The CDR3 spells CASSPRAGNYGYTF. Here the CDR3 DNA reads TGTGCCAGCAGCCCACGGGCGGGGAACTATGGCTACACCTTC.